The TCR beta chain described here comes from a study of regulatory T cells in long-lasting Graves disease. V lost 5 bases to trimming and J lost 2 bases, with 14 bases between them. The CDR3 covers 15 residues. Germline CDR1 SGHVS, CDR2 FQNEAQ. CDR3 regions were amplified by Arm-PCR using iRepertoire HTBI primers to build TCR beta libraries. TCRdb called the multiplex PCR reads again in MiXCR, with one record for every CDR3 protein. The sample records a few hundred thousand distinct CDR3 sequences, approximately 12% being singletons. The table lists this clonotype with many counts. Time point described: newly diagnosed GD, antithyroid drugs for less than 3 months. Scientists built the TCR library using RNA that was extracted from PBMCs. In addition, the sample was reused for a study of T cells in Graves' hyperthyroidism and ophthalmopathy.

Sample: peripheral blood mononuclear cells (PBMCs), taken at new diagnosis, from a patient treated with antithyroid drugs. V and J are TRBV7-8 and TRBJ2-3, with D possibly being TRBD2 (6 bases). The receptor was derived from a woman aged 18-29 years with Graves disease. CDR3 nucleotide sequence: TGTGCCAGCAGCCCCGGGAGACTAGACACAGATACGCAGTATTTT. This translates into CASSPGRLDTDTQYF.